This T cell receptor beta chain appears in the sequencing data of a study of T cell repertoires in cytomegalovirus infection. MiXCR was run by TCRdb on the reads, yielding one entry per CDR3 protein. The table records about 740,000 distinct CDR3 sequences, roughly 36% of them present only once. In germline, CDR1 is MNHEY, CDR2 SVGAGI. V was trimmed by 0 bases and J by 4 bases, leaving 16 bases between them. The length of the CDR3 is 16 residues. Study-level findings and limits: Carriage of CMV together with the relevant HLA was identifiable through cumulative public TCR beta family frequency.

This clonotype was counted only a few times. The target antigen is unknown. This chain connects TRBV6-5 to TRBJ2-7; D gene uncertain. The sequenced sample consisted of PBMCs. The clonotype originates from a human donor in good health (CMV status not recorded). Some clones in this sample may be carry-over from other donors' samples. The CDR3 protein is CASSYSIRSGRYEQYF. Here the CDR3 DNA reads TGTGCCAGCAGTTACTCGATTCGATCGGGTAGGTACGAGCAGTACTTC.